Shown below are 14 T cell receptor beta chains from a single sample sequenced in a study of shared clonotypes between healthy human individuals. Some clones are missing from TCRdb's copy, which holds only in-frame ones; the method was immunoSEQ multiplex PCR. The sample holds around 1,100,000 clones, 70% to 80% seen once. Source material: memory CD4+ T cells from PBMCs. Subset given: CD45RA-negative fraction. These receptor sequences come from a man in his late teens or twenties in good health. Some clones in this sample may be carry-over from other donors' samples.

V and J are TRBV6-6 and TRBJ2-7; TRBD2 aligns across 11 bases. Germline CDR1 reads MNHNY; CDR2 reads SVGAGI (reference sequence). The V and J ends lost 7 bases and 4 bases, in that order; junction bases with no gene match: 12. The CDR3 has 16 residues. CDR3 nucleotides: TGTGCCAGCACCGACCGGTCTAGCGGGAGGATATACGAGCAGTACTTC. Protein product: CASTDRSSGRIYEQYF.

The chain links TRBV6-1 to TRBJ2-7; no clear D gene. Germline loops: CDR1 MNHNS, CDR2 SASEGT. This CDR3 comprises 13 residues. Trimming took 2 bases from V and 2 from J, leaving 7 bases between them. CDR3 region: CASSESRAYEQYF. For the CDR3, the DNA is TGTGCCAGCAGTGAAAGTAGGGCCTACGAGCAGTACTTC.

This chain links TRBV29-1 with TRBJ2-4; D gene uncertain. The length of the CDR3 is 12 residues. The V end lost 3 bases, the J end lost 4 bases, and 7 bases lay between the germline ends. Germline loops: CDR1 SQVTM, CDR2 ANQGSEA. The chain's CDR3 is CSVEVSKNIQYF. The CDR3 DNA sequence: TGCAGCGTTGAGGTTTCGAAAAACATTCAGTACTTC.

The chain employs TRBV7-2 and TRBJ1-2; D is perhaps TRBD1 (6 bases). V gave up 3 bases and J gave up 7 bases, with 12 bases separating them. Germline V gives CDR1 SGHTA, CDR2 FQGNSA. This CDR3 has 13 amino acids. In nucleotides, the CDR3 is TGTGCCAGCAGCTTCCGCCGGGGGGCTGGCTACACCTTC. This encodes CASSFRRGAGYTF.

The rearrangement links TRBV7-2 to TRBJ2-7; no clear D. The CDR3 covers 12 residues. The V end was cut by 2 bases, the J end by 3 bases, with 5 bases between. Per germline, CDR1 SGHTA and CDR2 FQGNSA. As DNA, the CDR3 is TGTGCCAGCAGCTTAATAGTCTACGAGCAGTACTTC. Translating it yields CASSLIVYEQYF. Full variable domain (outside the CDR3, taken from reference TRBV7-2 and TRBJ2-7): GAGVSQSPSNKVTEKGKDVELRCDPISGHTALYWYRQSLGQGLEFLIYFQGNSAPDKSGLPSDRFSAERTGGSVSTLTIQRTQQEDSAVYLCASSLIVYEQYFGPGTRLTVT.

The gene calls are TRBV5-1 and TRBJ1-2; D is uncertain. The CDR3 runs 14 residues. Trimming removed 1 base from V and 5 bases from J, with 12 bases in between. Germline CDR1 SGHRS, CDR2 YFSETQ. The CDR3 DNA sequence: TGCGCCAGCAGCTTGAAAAACAGCCATTATGGCTACACCTTC. Protein product: CASSLKNSHYGYTF.

This clone was picked up a small number of times. V and J are TRBV4-1 and TRBJ2-2; D is possibly TRBD2 (6 bases). CDR1 is MGHRA and CDR2 is YSYEKL in the germline V gene. Trimming cost V 6 bases and J 2 bases, with 16 bases left between them. This CDR3 is 16 amino acids long. This chain's CDR3 is CASSPLVAVNTGELFF. The CDR3 region has the DNA TGCGCCAGCAGTCCTCTCGTAGCGGTTAACACCGGGGAGCTGTTTTTT.

The chain links TRBV4-1 to TRBJ2-3, with 8 positions matching TRBD1. V trimming: 5 bases; J trimming: 6 bases; junction bases outside the gene matches: 7. Germline loops: CDR1 MGHRA, CDR2 YSYEKL. The CDR3 spans 14 residues. The CDR3 DNA is TGCGCCAGCAGCAGCCAAGGGGACAGGGATACGCAGTATTTT. It encodes CASSSQGDRDTQYF.

This clone appeared once. This sample also contains other DNA sequences that code for the same CDR3. J is TRBJ2-7 and V is TRBV9; weak D call: TRBD1 (6 bases). CDR1 and CDR2 from the germline V gene are SGDLS and YYNGEE. Trimming left V 3 bases short and J 0 bases short, with 10 bases between. The CDR3 contains 14 residues. The DNA for the CDR3 is TGTGCCAGCAGCGCAACAGGGAGCTCCTACGAGCAGTACTTC. This sequence encodes CASSATGSSYEQYF.

This chain uses TRBV11-2 with TRBJ2-7, with 7 bases fitting TRBD2. Germline CDR1 SGHAT, CDR2 FQNNGV. The CDR3 has 13 amino acids. The trim removed 5 bases at V and 6 bases at J, leaving 7 bases unmatched. The chain's CDR3 is CASSPGRAREQYF. In DNA form, the CDR3 reads TGTGCCAGCAGCCCAGGGAGGGCCCGCGAGCAGTACTTC.

As concerns this clone: Being one base from a much bigger clone, this may be a read error. The same CDR3 also results from other DNA sequences found in this sample. The rearrangement joins TRBV2 to TRBJ2-2, with D possibly TRBD2 on 5 matching bases. Germline V gene data show CDR1 as SNHLY and CDR2 as FYNNEI. Trimming pared 4 bases from V and 0 bases from J, leaving 6 bases between. This CDR3 has 14 residues. CDR3 sequence: CASSGLTNTGELFF. CDR3 bases: TGTGCCAGCAGTGGACTAACGAACACCGGGGAGCTGTTTTTT.

The chain is built from TRBV5-1 and TRBJ2-3, with 7 bases aligning to TRBD1. The CDR3 loop spans 17 amino acids. Trimming took 2 bases from V and 1 from J; bases not matched to a gene: 10. CDR1 is SGHRS, CDR2 YFSETQ, per germline. The CDR3 region has the DNA TGCGCCAGCAGCTTCCTGACCCTCACAGGGGGCACAGATACGCAGTATTTT. Translation gives CASSFLTLTGGTDTQYF. The full variable domain, rest sourced from reference TRBV5-1 and TRBJ2-3, is KAGVTQTPRYLIKTRGQQVTLSCSPISGHRSVSWYQQTPGQGLQFLFEYFSETQRNKGNFPGRFSGRQFSNSRSEMNVSTLELGDSALYLCASSFLTLTGGTDTQYFGPGTRLTVL.

The gene calls are TRBV27 and TRBJ2-3, with D perhaps matching TRBD2 (6 bases). The germline gives CDR1 MNHEY, CDR2 SMNVEV (reference sequence). Trimming pared 6 bases from V and 0 bases from J, leaving 16 bases between. The CDR3 runs 16 residues. The CDR3 here is CASRYWGLASTDTQYF. For the CDR3, the DNA is TGTGCCAGCAGGTACTGGGGACTGGCGAGCACAGATACGCAGTATTTT.

The rearrangement links TRBV5-6 to TRBJ2-6, with D perhaps matching TRBD2 (5 bases). The CDR3 is 15 amino acids. V gave up 4 bases and J gave up 2 bases, with 10 bases separating them. Germline V gives CDR1 SGHDT, CDR2 YYEEEE. Here the CDR3 reads CASSLREPGANVLTF. In nucleotides, the CDR3 is TGTGCCAGCAGCCTTAGGGAGCCTGGGGCCAACGTCCTGACTTTC.